This TCR beta chain was observed in a study of Ad26.COV2.S vaccination and SARS-CoV-2 variants (dated by TCRdb to about 2021). A note on the overall study: Vaccine-arm donors came from COV1001, a multicentre, randomized, double-blind, placebo-controlled phase I-IIa trial of Ad26.COV2.S in healthy adults. Throughout the experiments and outcome assessment, investigators stayed blinded to trial group allocation. Sequencing of the TCRbeta repertoire served to evaluate the specificity and breadth of SARS-CoV-2-reactive T cell receptors following Ad26.COV2.S vaccination. A total of about 30 samples were included in the TCR-sequenced set, comprising 19 Ad26.COV2.S vaccine recipients, 5 placebo recipients and 8 SARS-CoV-2 convalescent individuals. Ad26.COV2.S was administered intramuscularly at a dose of 5x10^10 or 1x10^11 viral particles, either as one shot or as two shots given 56 days apart. Trial participants were randomized into five groups of five: low-dose or high-dose Ad26.COV2.S given once or twice, or placebo on both occasions.

The immunoSEQ Assay was used to sequence TCRbeta CDR3 regions. After extraction, genomic DNA underwent amplification by bias-controlled multiplex PCR, followed by high-throughput sequencing. Under the source paper's analysis protocol: To quantify the absolute abundance of every unique TCRbeta CDR3 region, sequences were collapsed and filtered. T cell fraction was estimated by normalizing TCRbeta template counts to usable DNA, which was measured by amplifying reference genes present in all nucleated cells. Repertoire TCRs were annotated as SARS-CoV-2-specific when V gene, CDR3 amino acid sequence and J gene were exactly matched to a known reactive TCR set. The reference SARS-CoV-2 TCR set was obtained from MIRA and was filtered for enrichment in COVID-19-positive ImmuneCODE repertoires, whereby public or cross-reactive TCRs were removed. Using the MIRA antigens, annotated TCRs were further analysed by specific ORF or by position within an ORF. Depth was the summed frequency of annotated unique rearrangements, while breadth was defined as annotated unique rearrangements over total unique productive rearrangements. Two-sided Wilcoxon rank-sum tests were applied when comparing TCR breadth between groups. What TCRdb holds here is the immuneACCESS table cut down to in-frame rearrangements. Part of the clones is not present; checked against another copy, under half of the missing clones reflect an unresolved V gene, and the others are unexplained. That table gives V, J and clone size, and the DNA gave D and trimming. The sample records about 260,000 clones, 87% of which are singletons. Clones ranked in the top ten supply approximately 3% of the sample.

The treatment or condition label corresponds to: around 19 received Ad26.COV2.S at low or high dose, single or two shots; 5 received placebo; per-sample allocation not given. For vaccine and placebo recipients, the sequenced repertoires came from samples collected on day 63 after the first injection. Between 29 July and 7 August 2020, Cohort 1b enrolled 20 to 30 adults aged 18-55 years at one site in Boston, USA. Ad26.COV2.S was a replication-incompetent adenovirus type 26 vector expressing a prefusion-stabilized SARS-CoV-2 spike protein from the original Wuhan strain. Concerning this clone itself: Its binding antigen is unknown. No clone much larger than this one lies a single base away; base qualities are absent.

The CDR3, cysteine through phenylalanine, is 15 amino acids long. The kept DNA is CDR3 alone, 45 bases in frame from the first base. According to the germline V gene (reference sequence), CDR1 reads SGHKS and CDR2 reads YYEKEE. From V the trimming removes 4 bases and from J it removes 0 bases, while the gene matches leave 7 bases of the junction unaccounted for. Paper-wide results and their limitations: Substantial breadth of spike-specific CD8+ and CD4+ T cell responses was reported after vaccination. Comparing responses between vaccine doses or regimens was not something the study was powered to do. Non-spike TCR breadth was comparable between vaccine and placebo recipients, consistent with the vaccine containing only spike. It was noted by the authors that total T cell responses may have been underestimated by the TCR breadth and depth analyses. Higher spike-specific TCR breadth was observed in Ad26.COV2.S recipients than in placebo recipients (P = 0.0014).

The sample was peripheral blood, taken in a trial of Ad26.COV2.S vaccine versus placebo. This TCR was recovered from a person between 18 and 65 years old who received the Ad26.COV2.S COVID-19 vaccine or a placebo. The V gene is TRBV5-5 and the J gene is TRBJ2-7; 7 bases in between match TRBD1. DNA sequence: TGTGCCAGCAGCCGCACAGGGGCCAGCTCCTACGAGCAGTACTTC. It encodes CASSRTGASSYEQYF.